The present T cell receptor (beta chain) was sequenced within a study of T cells in Graves' hyperthyroidism and ophthalmopathy (dated by TCRdb to between 2018 and 2021). At the level of the whole study: Peripheral blood samples were taken at initial diagnosis, before any treatment was given. A discovery cohort of around 100 patients, 43 with Graves' ophthalmopathy and under 60 with stable Graves' hyperthyroidism, was used to find distinguishing TCR V-J signatures. Prospective prediction of ophthalmopathy was tested in an independent validation cohort consisting of 18 to 20 hyperthyroidism patients and about 17 patients who later progressed to ophthalmopathy. The roughly 100 discovery patients were randomly split 7:3 into training and test sets. Thyroid tissue and blood T-cell repertoires from roughly 6 Graves' hyperthyroidism patients were also compared in the study. Following sampling, methimazole starting at 30 mg daily was given to hyperthyroidism patients, and high-dose intravenous methylprednisolone was given to ophthalmopathy patients. According to the paper, TCR Vbeta CDR3 sequencing was carried out on some 140 peripheral blood samples, which came from around 43 ophthalmopathy, some 73 hyperthyroidism and around 17 progressor patients.

Ophthalmopathy patients had moderately to severely active disease, with a Clinical Activity Score of 3 or more, a NOSPECS grade of 4 or more, and a disease duration of less than 3 months. Patients with uncontrolled infections, other autoimmune diseases, pregnancy or lactation were excluded. Diagnoses were based on clinical symptoms, serum thyroxine and TRAb, thyroid ultrasound and orbital computed tomography. PBMCs were isolated from approximately 10 ml of fresh peripheral blood by Ficoll-Paque density gradient centrifugation. Trizol reagent was used to extract total RNA, and RNA quality was then checked on an Agilent 2100 Bioanalyzer. What the study reported, not specific to this receptor: During validation, the model predicted progression to ophthalmopathy a median of approximately 7 months ahead of onset, with just under 71% sensitivity and about 75% specificity. No statistical method was used to set the sample size in advance, and investigators knew the group allocation. A 13 V-J signature model separated ophthalmopathy from stable hyperthyroidism, with around 90% sensitivity and just under 84% specificity in cross-validation and 80%/75% in testing. Most expanded thyroid clonotypes (frequency above 0.001) were also found in blood, which suggests that blood repertoires may mirror thyroid immune responses.

This clonotype occurred a few times. Its specific antigen is unknown. Per-base qualities were not stored, and no clone one base away is much larger. V is pruned by 2 bases and J by 9 bases, leaving 5 bases of the junction without a gene match. Inclusive of the bounding cysteine and phenylalanine, the CDR3 is 14 residues long. Only CDR3 DNA remains: 42 bases, in frame from the first base. CDR1 DFQATT and CDR2 SNEGSKA were looked up in the germline V gene (reference sequence). The TCR beta CDR3 regions were amplified from the RNA transcripts. A first-round RT-PCR of the TCR CDR3 used the HTBI primer set with the Qiagen OneStep RT-PCR kit. A second multiplex PCR round built the libraries, followed by size selection and purification. Sequencing of the libraries was done on an Illumina HiSeq2000 using paired-end 100 bp reads. The original pipeline was this. SOAPnuke was used to process the raw data, with reads discarded if the reads contained adapters or uncalled bases, had a mean Phred below 15, or lacked an exact constant-primer or identifier match. COPE v1.2.5 was used to merge high-quality paired reads, and clonotypes were defined as unique nucleotide sequences. MiTCR v1.1 was used to align clonotypes to the IMGT TRBV, TRBD and TRBJ reference segments. The analysis included only V-J combinations with a frequency above 0.0001, which together covered around 99% of the repertoires. A TCS score was defined as the ratio between F50 (clonal expansion) and ExV (chaos), using BLOSUM62-based TCRdist between CDR3 peptides within each V-J. Welch's t-statistics and random forest reduced several hundred V-J features to around 14, which were used in a naive Bayes classifier (R e1071). Through fastp at Q25 and MiXCR, TCRdb rebuilt clones from the public reads, retaining in-frame beta chains. Identical CDR3 proteins give one entry, which carries the most common genes and DNA. V and J calls and clone size were set by TCRdb, not the authors. The sample contains 250,000 to 400,000 distinct CDR3 sequences, approximately 14% of them found a single time. 30% to 40% of the sample is in the top ten clones.

The source is a woman aged 40 to 49 with Graves' ophthalmopathy. This chain joins TRBV20-1 to TRBJ2-5; 14 central bases correspond to TRBD2. Source material: blood. The DNA reads TGCAGTGCTAGAACCGGGACTAGCGGGAGACCCCAGTACTTC. Protein translation: CSARTGTSGRPQYF.